This T cell receptor beta chain was sequenced during a study of Graves' ophthalmopathy and Graves' hyperthyroidism (dated by TCRdb to 2016 to 2019). About the full investigation: Peripheral blood was collected at initial diagnosis, prior to any treatment. An independent validation cohort was composed of fewer than 20 hyperthyroidism patients and roughly 16 patients who later progressed from hyperthyroidism to ophthalmopathy. In total, 135 blood samples were TCR-sequenced: around 42 ophthalmopathy, around 75 hyperthyroidism and approximately 17 hyperthyroidism-to-ophthalmopathy patients. To tell Graves' ophthalmopathy apart from Graves' hyperthyroidism, and to predict which patients would progress to ophthalmopathy, the study relied on TCR beta repertoire signatures. In over five hyperthyroidism patients, the T-cell repertoires found in thyroid tissue were compared with those found in blood. Following sampling, methimazole starting at 30 mg daily was administered to hyperthyroidism patients, and high-dose intravenous methylprednisolone was administered to ophthalmopathy patients. To explore V-J signatures that separate ophthalmopathy from hyperthyroidism, a discovery set of around 97 patients was enrolled, consisting of about 43 with ophthalmopathy and roughly 59 with stable hyperthyroidism. The study at large found these results: Most expanded thyroid clonotypes with frequency above 0.001 were also detected in blood, suggesting blood repertoires may reflect the thyroid immune response. Ophthalmopathy was separated from stable hyperthyroidism by the 13-signature model with about 89% sensitivity and around 81% specificity in cross-validation and with 80%/75% in the test set. Sample size was not predetermined statistically, and investigators were not blinded to group allocation. In validation, the model predicted ophthalmopathy progression with 55% to 71% sensitivity and around 72% specificity; roughly 11 predicted patients were CT-confirmed with GO in a median of 6.5 months.

TCR beta CDR3 regions were amplified from RNA transcripts for repertoire sequencing. A first-round RT-PCR used HTBI primers with the Qiagen OneStep RT-PCR kit, followed by a second-round multiplex PCR, size selection and purification. The libraries underwent paired-end sequencing with 100 bp reads on an Illumina HiSeq2000. Per the authors' processing: Reads were processed with SOAPnuke, discarding reads with adapters, uncalled bases, mean Phred below 15, or no exact constant-primer or identifier match. COPE v1.2.5 was used to merge high-quality paired reads. Each unique nucleotide sequence was treated as a clonotype, and MiTCR v1.1 was used to align the clonotypes to the IMGT TRB V, D and J references. Analysis was restricted to V-J combinations with a frequency above 0.0001, which covered 99% to 99.2% of repertoires. For each V-J combination, a TCR clonal expansion and chaos score was defined as the ratio of F50 clonal expansion to chaos observed in the TCRdist matrix. Welch's t-statistics and random forest were used to reduce the features to 10 to 15 V-J combinations, which were then used as input to a naive Bayes classifier. The similarity between thyroid and blood repertoires was quantified using the Morisita-Horn index. Using fastp at Q25 and MiXCR, TCRdb reprocessed the public reads and kept productive beta chains. Duplicate CDR3 protein sequences are folded into a single record with the most common DNA and genes. These V and J calls are TCRdb output, not the study's own analysis. The sample table holds tens of thousands of distinct CDR3 sequences, of which approximately 50% were seen once. The top ten constitute approximately 4.8% of the sample.

Ophthalmopathy patients had moderately to severely active disease, Clinical Activity Score of at least 3, NOSPECS grade of at least 4, and disease duration under 3 months. Patients were excluded if they had other autoimmune diseases, uncontrolled infections, pregnancy or lactation. Clinical symptoms, serum thyroxine, TRAb, thyroid ultrasound and orbital computed tomography formed the basis of the diagnosis. Ficoll-Paque density gradient centrifugation was used to isolate PBMCs from around 9.1 ml of fresh peripheral blood. Trizol reagent was used to extract the total RNA, and its quality was then checked on an Agilent 2100 Bioanalyzer. The CDR3 numbers 14 residues from cysteine through phenylalanine. Here the CDR3 DNA is all that survives: 42 bases in frame from base 1. Deletion took 5 bases off V and 0 bases off J, with a span of 10 bases between the germline ends. CDR1 and CDR2 are drawn from the germline V gene: SGHTA, FQGNSA.

This clonotype was seen at least ten times. The antigen it binds to is not known. Per-nucleotide qualities are absent, and no much larger clonotype sits a single base away. The sample was peripheral blood. This sequence was found in an adult woman with Graves' ophthalmopathy. The chain uses TRBV7-2 and TRBJ1-2, with no D gene named confidently. The DNA sequence reads TGTGCCAGCAGCCACCCAGGAGCTAACTATGGCTACACCTTC. This sequence encodes CASSHPGANYGYTF.